This TCR beta chain was identified in a study of shared clonotypes between healthy human individuals. The overall study: A couple of female and three male donors aged 18 to 49 were enrolled.

Using approximately 200 ng DNA, 25,000 to 35,000 T cell genomes, the sorted-subset replicate PCRs were run. The data were produced by immunoSEQ multiplex PCR, yet TCRdb's version contains in-frame clones alone and is incomplete. The sample includes under 600,000 clones, 95% to 98% seen only once; the top ten take 0.3%. Naive CD8 cells, CD45RO-negative and positively selected for CCR7, excluded terminally differentiated effector memory CD45RA+ cells. The CDR3 is made up of 14 amino acids. The V gene lost 11 bases and the J gene lost 5 bases, with 18 bases spanning the gap. The V gene's germline CDR1 is MDHEN and CDR2 SYDVKM.

Sequenced: naive CD8+ T cells sorted from blood. The sequence came from a young man in good health. The chain employs TRBV28 and TRBJ2-2, with D perhaps being TRBD1 or TRBD2 (6 bases each). The CDR3 DNA sequence: TGTGCCGTCCTGGAGGGGGGCGGAACCGGGGAGCTGTTTTTT. Protein product: CAVLEGGGTGELFF.